Here is one T cell receptor (beta chain) with its context. Antigen specificity is unknown. This entry belongs to a study of graft-versus-host responses after intestinal transplantation. The study's findings and limits: Marrow from the recipient contained GvH clones, some of which had appeared first in ileum or blood. Declining HvG levels early post-transplant were linked to peak circulating GvH clone levels. Within the allografts of patients who had graft-donor T cell macrochimerism, graft-versus-host to host-versus-graft clonal ratios were high.

The method was immunoSEQ multiplex PCR; TCRdb's version includes in-frame clones alone and lacks a portion of them. This table has about 85,000 clones, roughly four fifths appearing once. Trimming took 2 bases from V and 1 from J; bases not matched to a gene: 13. In germline, CDR1 is MNHNS, CDR2 SASEGT. The CDR3 sequence is 19 residues long. The source material was unstimulated CD4+ T cells sorted from spleen or lymph node cells, sampled before intestinal transplant. The rearrangement links TRBV6-1 to TRBJ2-4, with 8 bases lining up with TRBD2. The TCR comes from a human donor who received an intestinal transplant. CDR3 loop: CASSELPRGVHQAKNIQYF. CDR3 in DNA: TGTGCCAGCAGTGAACTCCCGCGGGGGGTCCATCAGGCCAAAAACATTCAGTACTTC.